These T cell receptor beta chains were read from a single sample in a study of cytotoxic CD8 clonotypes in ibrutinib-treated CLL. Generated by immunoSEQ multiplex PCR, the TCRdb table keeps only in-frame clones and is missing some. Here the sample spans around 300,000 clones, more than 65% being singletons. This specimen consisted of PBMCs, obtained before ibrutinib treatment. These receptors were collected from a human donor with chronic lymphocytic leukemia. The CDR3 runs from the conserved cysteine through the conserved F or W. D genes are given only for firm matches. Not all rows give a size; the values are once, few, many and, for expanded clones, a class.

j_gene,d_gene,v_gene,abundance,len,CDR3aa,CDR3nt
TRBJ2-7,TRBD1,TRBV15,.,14,CATSATTGYYEQYF,TGTGCCACCAGCGCCACGACAGGGTACTACGAGCAGTACTTC
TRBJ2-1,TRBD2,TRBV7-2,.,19,CASTLWAGGGHQRDNEQFF,TGTGCCAGCACCCTCTGGGCGGGAGGGGGCCATCAGCGAGACAATGAGCAGTTCTTC
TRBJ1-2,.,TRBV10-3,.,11,CAIRRDIGYTF,TGTGCCATCAGACGGGATATTGGCTACACCTTC
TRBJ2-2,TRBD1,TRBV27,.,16,CASTLDRARNTGELFF,TGTGCCAGCACCCTAGACAGGGCCAGGAACACCGGGGAGCTGTTTTTT
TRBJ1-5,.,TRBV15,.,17,CATSRDLGSGGNQPQHF,TGTGCCACCAGCAGAGATCTGGGGAGTGGTGGCAATCAGCCCCAGCATTTT
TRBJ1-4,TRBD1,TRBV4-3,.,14,CASSPGQREEKLFF,TGCGCCAGCAGCCCGGGACAGCGGGAGGAAAAACTGTTTTTT
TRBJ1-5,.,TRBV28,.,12,CASSLGLLPQHF,TGTGCCAGCAGTTTGGGATTATTGCCCCAGCATTTT
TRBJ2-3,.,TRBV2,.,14,CASSVAWGTDTQYF,TGTGCCAGCAGTGTGGCCTGGGGCACAGATACGCAGTATTTT
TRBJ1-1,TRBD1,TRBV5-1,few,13,CASSLDRGNEAFF,TGCGCCAGCAGCTTGGACAGGGGAAATGAAGCTTTCTTT
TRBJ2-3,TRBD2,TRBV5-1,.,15,CASSLSLAVRDTQYF,TGCGCCAGCAGCTTGTCCCTAGCGGTACGGGATACGCAGTATTTT
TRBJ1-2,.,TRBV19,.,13,CASSERMIYGYTF,TGTGCCAGTAGTGAACGGATGATCTATGGCTACACCTTC
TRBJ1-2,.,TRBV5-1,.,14,CASSPSTFNYGYTF,TGCGCCAGCAGCCCCTCGACCTTTAACTATGGCTACACCTTC
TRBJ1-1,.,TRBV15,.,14,CATSRDWEVTEAFF,TGTGCCACCAGCAGAGATTGGGAGGTGACTGAAGCTTTCTTT
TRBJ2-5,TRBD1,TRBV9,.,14,CASSFDRDEETQYF,TGTGCCAGCAGCTTCGACAGGGACGAAGAGACCCAGTACTTC
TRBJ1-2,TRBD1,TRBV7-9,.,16,CASIPTGQGAVGGYTF,TGTGCCAGCATTCCAACGGGACAGGGGGCCGTAGGTGGCTACACCTTC
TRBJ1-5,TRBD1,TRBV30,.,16,CAWSPRDRAYGQPQHF,TGTGCCTGGAGTCCCAGGGACAGAGCGTATGGTCAGCCCCAGCATTTT
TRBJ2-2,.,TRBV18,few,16,CASSRSGGIDTGELFF,TGTGCCAGCTCACGCTCAGGGGGGATCGACACCGGGGAGCTGTTTTTT